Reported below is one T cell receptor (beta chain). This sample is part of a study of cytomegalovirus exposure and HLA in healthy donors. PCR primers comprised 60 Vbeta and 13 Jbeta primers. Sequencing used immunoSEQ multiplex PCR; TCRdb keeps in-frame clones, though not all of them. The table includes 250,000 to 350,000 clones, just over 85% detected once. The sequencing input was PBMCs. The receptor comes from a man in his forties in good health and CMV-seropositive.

The CDR3 is CASSPPARGTGELFF. CDR3 DNA: TGTGCCAGCTCACCACCAGCCAGGGGAACCGGGGAGCTGTTTTTT. The chain joins TRBV18 to TRBJ2-2; D possibly corresponds to TRBD1 (6 bases). The CDR3 loop spans 15 amino acids. With 0 bases removed from V and 5 bases from J, the gap between germline ends came to 10 bases. The germline V gene encodes CDR1 KGHSH and CDR2 LQKENI.